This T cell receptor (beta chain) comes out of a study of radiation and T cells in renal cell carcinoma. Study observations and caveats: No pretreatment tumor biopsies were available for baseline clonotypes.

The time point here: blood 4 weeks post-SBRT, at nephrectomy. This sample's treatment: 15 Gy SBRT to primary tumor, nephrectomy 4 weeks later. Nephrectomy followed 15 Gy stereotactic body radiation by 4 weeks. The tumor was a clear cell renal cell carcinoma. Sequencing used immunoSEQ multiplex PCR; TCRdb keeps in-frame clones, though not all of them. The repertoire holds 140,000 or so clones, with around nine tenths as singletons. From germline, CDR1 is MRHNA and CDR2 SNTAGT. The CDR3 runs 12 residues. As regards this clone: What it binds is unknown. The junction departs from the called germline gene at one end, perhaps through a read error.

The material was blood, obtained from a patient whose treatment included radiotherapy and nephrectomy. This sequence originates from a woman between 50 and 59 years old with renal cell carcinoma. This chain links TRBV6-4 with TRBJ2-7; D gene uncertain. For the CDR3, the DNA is TGTGCCAGCAGCAGAGGTGGGCCCGCCTTATTCTTC. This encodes CASSRGGPALFF.